One sample yielded the 8 T cell receptor beta chains listed below, sequenced in a study of blood T cell repertoires in COVID-19. Sequencing used immunoSEQ multiplex PCR; TCRdb keeps in-frame clones, though not all of them. The table lists about 220,000 clones, about 88% of them singletons. The sequenced sample consisted of PBMCs or T cells enriched from blood (not recorded which). These receptors all come from a woman aged 25 to 39 who had recovered from COVID-19.

This clone has a single count. V usage is TRBV6-5 and J usage is TRBJ2-3; the D gene is possibly TRBD2 (6 bases). The CDR3 spans 13 residues. Germline V lookup: CDR1 MNHEY, CDR2 SVGAGI. V was trimmed by 11 bases and J by 2 bases, leaving 14 bases between them. In DNA, the CDR3 is TGTGCCGTTCGTCGGGGGACCACAGATACGCAGTATTTT. This translates into CAVRRGTTDTQYF.

CDR3: CASSYGRVPQETQYF. The CDR3 DNA is TGTGCCAGCAGTTACGGGCGGGTACCTCAAGAGACCCAGTACTTC. The chain combines TRBV6-5 with TRBJ2-5; perhaps TRBD2 as D (5 bases). The CDR3 contains 15 residues. Germline V gives CDR1 MNHEY, CDR2 SVGAGI. V was clipped by 2 bases and J by 2 bases, with 12 bases between them.

This clone appeared once. This chain joins TRBV5-4 and TRBJ1-1, with D possibly being TRBD1 (5 bases). Germline V lookup: CDR1 SGHNT, CDR2 YYREEE (reference sequence). V lost 5 bases, J lost 2 bases, and 13 bases lay in between. This CDR3 is built from 14 residues. The CDR3, as DNA: TGTGCCAGCAGTCCTGGGGGGTCAAACACTGAAGCTTTCTTT. Protein sequence: CASSPGGSNTEAFF. Based on the CDR3 plus reference TRBV5-4 and TRBJ1-1, the full variable domain is ETGVTQSPTHLIKTRGQQVTLRCSSQSGHNTVSWYQQALGQGPQFIFQYYREEENGRGNFPPRFSGLQFPNYSSELNVNALELDDSALYLCASSPGGSNTEAFFGQGTRLTVV.

This sequence joins TRBV4-2 and TRBJ1-4; no firm D call. Trimming pared 4 bases from V and 2 bases from J, leaving 8 bases between. CDR1 is LGHNA and CDR2 is YNFKEQ in the germline V gene. The CDR3 length is 14 residues. CDR3 region: CASSLPGTNEKLFF. The CDR3 region has the DNA TGTGCCAGCAGCCTTCCGGGGACTAATGAAAAACTGTTTTTT.

The CDR3 here is CASSSVEVNEQFF. The CDR3 bases are TGTGCCAGCAGCTCCGTTGAGGTAAATGAGCAGTTCTTC. The chain carries TRBV11-2 and TRBJ2-1; no clear D. V lost 4 bases and J 7 bases, leaving 11 bases between the germline ends. The CDR3 length is 13 residues. Germline assignment: CDR1 SGHAT and CDR2 FQNNGV.

The chain couples TRBV10-3 to TRBJ2-3; TRBD2 matches 15 bases. Germline CDR1 reads ENHRY; CDR2 reads SYGVKD. V lost 6 bases, J lost 5 bases, and 12 bases stayed unmatched. The CDR3 sequence is 18 residues long. CDR3 sequence (DNA): TGTGCCATCAGCAGGACTAGCGGGGGGGCGGAATCAGGAGATACGCAGTATTTT. This sequence encodes CAISRTSGGAESGDTQYF.

The chain has TRBV7-3 and TRBJ2-2, with 9 bases fitting TRBD1. Germline V lookup: CDR1 SGHTA, CDR2 FQGTGA. This CDR3 comprises 15 residues. V shed 3 bases, J shed 1 base, and the junction held 0 bases outside the gene matches. DNA of the CDR3: TGTGCCAGCAGCTTGGGACAGGGGAACACCGGGGAGCTGTTTTTT. This encodes CASSLGQGNTGELFF.

The V and J genes are TRBV27 and TRBJ2-1, with 13 nucleotides matching TRBD2. The CDR3 consists of 16 residues. The V and J ends lost 3 bases and 7 bases, in that order; junction bases with no gene match: 6. CDR1 and CDR2 from the germline V gene are MNHEY and SMNVEV (reference sequence). The CDR3 is CASSFLLAGGLNEQFF. CDR3 sequence (DNA): TGTGCCAGCAGTTTCCTACTAGCGGGGGGGCTGAATGAGCAGTTCTTC.